A selection of T cell receptor beta chains follows, all from one sample in a study of PD-1 blockade in classical Hodgkin lymphoma. The protocol was immunoSEQ multiplex PCR, while the TCRdb copy is restricted to in-frame clones and leaves out a portion. The sample comprises roughly 47,000 clones, around three quarters of which are singletons, and about 20% rests with the top ten. The sequenced sample was peripheral blood mononuclear cells (PBMCs), obtained before the second cycle of nivolumab. The receptor set was obtained from a human donor with classical Hodgkin lymphoma. The CDR3 runs from the conserved cysteine through the conserved F or W. D genes are given only for firm matches. Size values are once, few and many counts, or a class for expanded clones, and some rows have none.

-	TRBJ1-2	TRBV30	-	TGTGCCTGGAGTGTACAGGACAGAGGTGGCTACACCTTC	CAWSVQDRGGYTF
once	TRBJ2-7	TRBV18	-	TGTGCCAGCTCACCCCTTTATAGCGGTTTCGAAGGCGAGCAGTACTTC	CASSPLYSGFEGEQYF
-	TRBJ2-1	TRBV5-1	TRBD1	TGCGCCAGCAGCTTGCAGGGGGCTTCTGATGAGCAGTTCTTC	CASSLQGASDEQFF
-	TRBJ2-5	TRBV6-5	-	TGTGCCAGCAGACTGGGAGAGACCCAGTACTTC	CASRLGETQYF
-	TRBJ2-1	TRBV5-4	-	TGTGCCAGCAGCTTATCGGGAGTTCGCAATGAGCAGTTCTTC	CASSLSGVRNEQFF
-	TRBJ2-7	TRBV5-5	-	TGTGCCAGCAGCTTGAACGATCAAGACCTCGAGCAGTACTTC	CASSLNDQDLEQYF
few	TRBJ1-2	TRBV9	-	TGTGCCAGCAGCGTAGACACCGGCTATGGCTACACCTTC	CASSVDTGYGYTF
-	TRBJ2-7	TRBV9	TRBD1	TGTGCCAGCAGCGTGGGGACAGCGGCCTACGAGCAGTACTTC	CASSVGTAAYEQYF
-	TRBJ1-1	TRBV9	TRBD1	TGTGCCAGCAGCGTAGAGGAGGGGGCGTCCCAAGCTTTCTTT	CASSVEEGASQAFF
few	TRBJ1-4	TRBV4-2	TRBD1	TGTGCCAGCAGCCACCCACCGGGACAGGGAGATGAAAAACTGTTTTTT	CASSHPPGQGDEKLFF
-	TRBJ2-3	TRBV6-1	TRBD2	TGTGCCAGCAGTAGGGTTAGCGGGGGGGTGGATACGCAGTATTTT	CASSRVSGGVDTQYF
-	TRBJ1-5	TRBV5-1	-	TGCGCCAGCAGCTTGGACGGCAGCAATCAGCCCCAGCATTTT	CASSLDGSNQPQHF
-	TRBJ2-3	TRBV7-9	-	TGTGCCAGCAGCTTAAGGTGGGGGGGCCTGGGAGATACGCAGTATTTT	CASSLRWGGLGDTQYF
-	TRBJ1-1	TRBV5-1	-	TGCGCCAGCAGCTTGACCCCCAAGGGCACTGAAGCTTTCTTT	CASSLTPKGTEAFF
-	TRBJ2-3	TRBV9	-	TGTGCCAGCAATTTAGATAGCACAGATACGCAGTATTTT	CASNLDSTDTQYF
-	TRBJ1-4	TRBV2	TRBD1	TGTGCCAGCAGTCCGGGGACAGCGATTAATGAAAAACTGTTTTTT	CASSPGTAINEKLFF
once	TRBJ2-3	TRBV9	-	TGTGCCAGCAGCGTAACAGGGAGCTACACAGATACGCAGTATTTT	CASSVTGSYTDTQYF
-	TRBJ2-7	TRBV30	TRBD1	TGTGCCTGGGACAGGGGCCAAACCTACGAGCAGTACTTC	CAWDRGQTYEQYF
-	TRBJ1-6	TRBV7-9	-	TGTGCCAGCAGCTTACAGGGACTCGATGGTTCACCCCTCCACTTT	CASSLQGLDGSPLHF
-	TRBJ1-2	TRBV27	TRBD1	TGTGCCAGCAGTGCCCCGACAGGGGGTCAGGACTACACCTTC	CASSAPTGGQDYTF
-	TRBJ2-2	TRBV7-3	-	TGTGCCAGCAGCCCTACTACGGGCGGGGAGCTGTTTTTT	CASSPTTGGELFF
-	TRBJ2-1	TRBV15	-	TGTGCCACCCAGACGGCCCGAGGGACCTACAATGAGCAGTTCTTC	CATQTARGTYNEQFF
-	TRBJ1-1	TRBV10-3	-	TGTGCCATCAGGACTAGGAGGGACACTGAAGCTTTCTTT	CAIRTRRDTEAFF
-	TRBJ2-3	TRBV6-4	TRBD2	TGTGCCAGCAGCCGACAGCGGGGGGGCACAGATACGCAGTATTTT	CASSRQRGGTDTQYF